The clone carrying this T cell receptor (beta chain) was found once. This entry is derived from a study of blood T cell repertoires in COVID-19. Profiled with immunoSEQ multiplex PCR; TCRdb holds only in-frame clones, not every one. The data contain more than 55,000 clones, less than 80% of them singletons. This CDR3 region has 13 residues. Trimming left V 6 bases short and J 7 bases short, with 10 bases between. Germline assignment: CDR1 SGHAT and CDR2 FQNNGV. The TCR comes from a human donor in a cohort sampled during active COVID-19. This chain uses TRBV11-2 with TRBJ1-6; the D gene is possibly TRBD1 (6 bases). Specimen: peripheral blood. DNA of the CDR3: TGTGCCAGCAGTCCTACAGGGAATTCACCCCTCCACTTT. The encoded protein is CASSPTGNSPLHF.